Below, 26 T cell receptor beta chains from the same sample are listed, as sequenced in a study of blood T cell repertoires in COVID-19. TCRdb's copy holds only in-frame clones and misses some; the assay was immunoSEQ multiplex PCR. The sample yields around 250,000 clones, approximately 85% seen once. The specimen sequenced was peripheral blood. These receptors were taken from a man aged 50-59 years with active or convalescent COVID-19.

In its sample, this clone was seen a few times. The CDR3 sequence: CASSPSRGDNEQFF. For the CDR3, the DNA is TGTGCCAGCTCACCATCCAGGGGAGACAATGAGCAGTTCTTC. The chain has TRBV18 and TRBJ2-1, with D possibly TRBD1 on 6 matching bases. Germline V lookup: CDR1 KGHSH, CDR2 LQKENI. Trimming took 2 bases from V and 5 from J, leaving 10 bases between them. CDR3 size: 14 residues.

This clone was detected only once. The chain has TRBV5-1 and TRBJ2-5; tentative D call: TRBD1 (7 bases). This CDR3 is built from 15 residues. Germline V gene sequence: CDR1 SGHRS, CDR2 YFSETQ. V was shortened by 4 bases and J by 1 base, with 14 bases between the two germline ends. The CDR3 region has the DNA TGCGCCAGCAGCCCGGCCCAGGGGGGCCAAGAGACCCAGTACTTC. Protein product: CASSPAQGGQETQYF.

This rearrangement joins TRBV9 to TRBJ2-1; 10 nucleotides agree with TRBD2. Germline CDR1 is SGDLS and CDR2 is YYNGEE. V lost 3 bases to trimming and J lost 5 bases; unmatched junction nucleotides: 5. This CDR3 contains 15 residues. The CDR3 DNA sequence: TGTGCCAGCAGCGCTTCTAGCGGGAGACACAATGAGCAGTTCTTC. Translation gives CASSASSGRHNEQFF.

V is TRBV27 and J is TRBJ2-6; weak D call: TRBD1 (6 bases). Between the trimmed V and J ends, which lost 6 bases and 0 bases, there was a span of 18 bases. Per germline, CDR1 MNHEY and CDR2 SMNVEV (reference sequence). CDR3 length: 18 amino acids. The CDR3 DNA follows: TGTGCCAGCAGATCTATACAGGGCATATTCTCTGGGGCCAACGTCCTGACTTTC. The encoded protein is CASRSIQGIFSGANVLTF. The full variable domain, with the rest looked up from reference TRBV27 and TRBJ2-6, is EAQVTQNPRYLITVTGKKLTVTCSQNMNHEYMSWYRQDPGLGLRQIYYSMNVEVTDKGDVPEGYKVSRKEKRNFPLILESPSPNQTSLYFCASRSIQGIFSGANVLTFGAGSRLTVL.

The chain has TRBV6-1 and TRBJ2-5; 7 nucleotides match TRBD2. J gave up 1 base and V 3 bases, and 5 bases lay outside the gene matches. The CDR3 sequence is 15 residues long. The germline V gene has CDR1 MNHNS and CDR2 SASEGT. The CDR3 loop is CASSEASGAQETQYF. The DNA of the CDR3 is TGTGCCAGCAGTGAGGCTAGCGGTGCCCAAGAGACCCAGTACTTC.

This clone was detected many times. The chain employs TRBV5-4 and TRBJ1-5, with a tentative D call TRBD1 (5 bases). CDR1 and CDR2 from the germline V gene are SGHNT and YYREEE (reference sequence). This CDR3 is 14 amino acids long. With 1 base removed from V and 3 bases from J, the gap between germline ends came to 8 bases. The DNA of the CDR3 is TGTGCCAGCAGCTTGCAGGGCCCCAATCAGCCCCAGCATTTT. It specifies CASSLQGPNQPQHF.

This clone turned up a few times. This chain links TRBV6-2 or TRBV6-3 with TRBJ1-6; possible D gene TRBD1, 5 bases. The V and J ends lost 5 bases and 10 bases respectively, with 15 bases between them. Germline V gene data show CDR1 as MNHEY and CDR2 as SVGEGT. The CDR3 length is 14 residues. DNA for the CDR3: TGTGCCAGCAGTAGTGGGGGAGGGCGCTCACCCCTCCACTTT. This sequence encodes CASSSGGGRSPLHF.

The rearrangement joins TRBV4-2 to TRBJ2-1; TRBD2 agrees at 7 bases. V was pared by 4 bases and J by 2 bases, with 8 bases of the junction left unmatched. The CDR3 is made up of 16 amino acids. Germline V CDR1 and CDR2: LGHNA, YNFKEQ. The CDR3 here is CASSPQAGFPYNEQFF. As DNA, the CDR3 is TGTGCCAGCAGCCCACAAGCGGGATTCCCCTACAATGAGCAGTTCTTC.

In DNA, the CDR3 is TGTGCCAGCAGTCGCGCAGGGCTGCGGACTGAAGCTTTCTTT. This sequence encodes CASSRAGLRTEAFF. The chain has TRBV27 and TRBJ1-1; perhaps TRBD1 as D (5 bases). Trimming left V 5 bases short and J 5 bases short, with 15 bases between. Germline loops: CDR1 MNHEY, CDR2 SMNVEV (reference sequence). CDR3 length: 14 amino acids.

This clone was seen only once. The chain is built from TRBV7-2 and TRBJ2-1, with D possibly matching TRBD1 (5 bases). Per the germline V gene, CDR1 is SGHTA and CDR2 is FQGNSA. The V end was cut by 6 bases, the J end by 12 bases, with 15 bases between. The CDR3 is made up of 12 amino acids. In nucleotides, the CDR3 is TGTGCCAGCAGTTTAAACAGGCGCCCGCAGTTCTTC. This codes for CASSLNRRPQFF.

As DNA, the CDR3 is TGCGCCAGCAGCTCCAGGTGGACTGGTGGGGACACTGAAGCTTTCTTT. Encoded protein: CASSSRWTGGDTEAFF. V usage is TRBV5-1 and J usage is TRBJ1-1; D gene ambiguous. Germline V gene lookup returns CDR1 SGHRS and CDR2 YFSETQ. Trimming cost V 3 bases and J 3 bases, with 18 bases left between them. The CDR3 consists of 16 residues. Full variable domain (rest looked up from reference TRBV5-1 and TRBJ1-1): KAGVTQTPRYLIKTRGQQVTLSCSPISGHRSVSWYQQTPGQGLQFLFEYFSETQRNKGNFPGRFSGRQFSNSRSEMNVSTLELGDSALYLCASSSRWTGGDTEAFFGQGTRLTVV.

V and J are TRBV5-4 and TRBJ2-5; TRBD1 aligns across 9 bases. The length of the CDR3 is 16 residues. Trimming removed 0 bases from V and 5 bases from J; junction bases left unmatched: 8. Germline V lookup: CDR1 SGHNT, CDR2 YYREEE (reference sequence). CDR3 nucleotides: TGTGCCAGCAGCTTGGCCGTCACAGGGGGCCGGGAGACCCAGTACTTC. Translation gives CASSLAVTGGRETQYF.

A remark on this clone: At one boundary the junction diverges from the germline segment, which might be a read error. This chain connects TRBV6-4 to TRBJ2-7; unclear D gene. Looked up from germline, CDR1 is MRHNA and CDR2 is SNTAGT. The CDR3 spans 13 residues. The CDR3 DNA is TGTGCCAGCAGTGACTCAGGCATCCCCGGGTTGGACTTC. This sequence encodes CASSDSGIPGLDF.

This chain connects TRBV9 to TRBJ2-1; TRBD2 agrees at 7 bases. The length of the CDR3 is 15 residues. In germline, CDR1 is SGDLS, CDR2 YYNGEE. With 0 bases clipped from V and 6 bases from J, the junction kept 6 bases outside the gene matches. CDR3: CASSVGRGTSNEQFF. CDR3 bases: TGTGCCAGCAGCGTAGGGCGGGGGACGAGCAATGAGCAGTTCTTC. Filled out from reference TRBV9 and TRBJ2-1, the complete variable domain reads DSGVTQTPKHLITATGQRVTLRCSPRSGDLSVYWYQQSLDQGLQFLIQYYNGEERAKGNILERFSAQQFPDLHSELNLSSLELGDSALYFCASSVGRGTSNEQFFGPGTRLTVL.

The chain couples TRBV12-3 or TRBV12-4 to TRBJ1-1, with a tentative D call TRBD1 (5 bases). The CDR3 has 11 residues. Trimming shortened V by 3 bases and J by 11 bases, and 10 bases separated the two germline ends. CDR3 in DNA: TGTGCCAGCAGTTTGTACAGGTCGGCTTTCTTT. Its protein is CASSLYRSAFF.

This clone was observed a few times. The chain links TRBV28 to TRBJ2-7; TRBD1 aligns across 10 bases. The germline CDR1 and CDR2 sequences are MDHEN and SYDVKM. This CDR3 spans 15 amino acids. The V and J ends lost 4 bases and 9 bases, in that order; junction bases with no gene match: 12. CDR3 DNA: TGTGCCAGCAGTTCATCGACAGGGGGCGTGTTAAGGCAGTACTTC. Amino acids: CASSSSTGGVLRQYF.

CDR3: CASSFGQGTGYTF. The CDR3 DNA follows: TGCGCCAGCAGCTTCGGACAGGGTACCGGCTACACCTTC. This chain links TRBV5-1 with TRBJ1-2, with 8 positions matching TRBD1. CDR1 is SGHRS, CDR2 YFSETQ, per germline. The CDR3 extends over 13 amino acids. V lost 2 bases and J lost 8; bases outside the gene matches: 5.

This clone was detected a few times. The chain uses TRBV5-4 and TRBJ1-5; TRBD1 aligns across 8 bases. The CDR3 is 13 residues long. V was clipped by 4 bases and J by 5 bases; unmatched bases: 2. Per germline, CDR1 SGHNT and CDR2 YYREEE (reference sequence). The CDR3 loop reads CASSTGGDQPQHF. CDR3 bases: TGTGCCAGCAGCACAGGGGGGGATCAGCCCCAGCATTTT.

The chain uses TRBV6-5 and TRBJ1-5; weak D call: TRBD1 (5 bases). Trimming removed 4 bases at V and 3 bases at J, with 16 bases between. CDR3 length equals 16 residues. CDR1 MNHEY and CDR2 SVGAGI come from the germline V gene. This chain's CDR3 is CASSSGGSRSNQPQHF. CDR3 nucleotide sequence: TGTGCCAGCAGTTCCGGGGGGTCTCGATCCAATCAGCCCCAGCATTTT.

The CDR3 protein is CATSDGAAPEAFF. CDR3 DNA: TGTGCCACCAGTGATGGGGCAGCGCCTGAAGCTTTCTTT. The chain recombines TRBV24-1 with TRBJ1-1; D is possibly TRBD1 (5 bases). The CDR3 consists of 13 residues. The V end lost 3 bases, the J end lost 6 bases, and 10 bases lay between the germline ends. CDR1 and CDR2 from the germline V gene are KGHDR and SFDVKD.

V usage is TRBV11-3 and J usage is TRBJ2-2; 7 bases match TRBD2. V lost 5 bases and J lost 6; bases outside the gene matches: 12. This CDR3 contains 16 residues. Germline V gene sequence: CDR1 SGHNT, CDR2 YENEEA. CDR3 loop: CASSPSRGSFAGELFF. DNA for the CDR3: TGTGCCAGCAGCCCTAGTCGCGGGAGTTTTGCCGGGGAGCTGTTTTTT.

The genes are TRBV5-1 and TRBJ2-3; 9 positions agree with TRBD2. Germline V CDR1 and CDR2: SGHRS, YFSETQ. V shed 1 base, J shed 5 bases, and the junction held 11 bases outside the gene matches. This CDR3 has 17 amino acids. CDR3 sequence (DNA): TGCGCCAGCAGCTTGACTCTCGCGCGGGAGGGCCGAGATACGCAGTATTTT. This gives the protein CASSLTLAREGRDTQYF.

CDR3 in amino acids: CASSSRLATNYNEQFF. The DNA for the CDR3 is TGTGCCAGCAGTTCCCGACTAGCGACAAACTACAATGAGCAGTTCTTC. The gene calls are TRBV6-2 or TRBV6-3 and TRBJ2-1; 8 nucleotides align to TRBD2. V shed 4 bases, J shed 3 bases, and the junction held 8 bases outside the gene matches. Looked up from germline, CDR1 is MNHEY and CDR2 is SVGEGT. This CDR3 is built from 16 residues.

The chain combines TRBV5-6 with TRBJ2-5; 15 bases are shared with TRBD2. CDR1 SGHDT and CDR2 YYEEEE come from the germline V gene. The length of the CDR3 is 16 residues. V lost 2 bases, J lost 4 bases, and 3 bases stayed unmatched. Here the CDR3 reads CASSFGLAGGLETQYF. CDR3 DNA sequence: TGTGCCAGCAGCTTTGGACTAGCGGGAGGGCTAGAGACCCAGTACTTC.

This clone was detected only once. This chain uses TRBV15 with TRBJ2-7, with 8 bases that match TRBD2. The trim removed 0 bases at V and 6 bases at J, leaving 10 bases unmatched. This CDR3 comprises 16 residues. CDR1 and CDR2 from the germline V gene are LNHNV and YYDKDF (reference sequence). The CDR3 protein is CATSRDRAGGSGEQYF. CDR3 DNA: TGTGCCACCAGCAGAGATCGGGCGGGGGGATCGGGCGAGCAGTACTTC. Together with reference TRBV15 and TRBJ2-7, the CDR3 gives the full variable domain: DAMVIQNPRYQVTQFGKPVTLSCSQTLNHNVMYWYQQKSSQAPKLLFHYYDKDFNNEADTPDNFQSRRPNTSFCFLDIRSPGLGDTAMYLCATSRDRAGGSGEQYFGPGTRLTVT.

The CDR3 spells CASISRGKAFF. The CDR3 nucleotides are TGTGCCAGCATTTCGAGGGGGAAAGCTTTCTTT. J is TRBJ1-1 and V is TRBV12-3 or TRBV12-4; a weak D match, TRBD1 (6 bases). With 7 bases removed from V and 9 bases from J, the gap between germline ends came to 12 bases. The CDR3 spans 11 residues.